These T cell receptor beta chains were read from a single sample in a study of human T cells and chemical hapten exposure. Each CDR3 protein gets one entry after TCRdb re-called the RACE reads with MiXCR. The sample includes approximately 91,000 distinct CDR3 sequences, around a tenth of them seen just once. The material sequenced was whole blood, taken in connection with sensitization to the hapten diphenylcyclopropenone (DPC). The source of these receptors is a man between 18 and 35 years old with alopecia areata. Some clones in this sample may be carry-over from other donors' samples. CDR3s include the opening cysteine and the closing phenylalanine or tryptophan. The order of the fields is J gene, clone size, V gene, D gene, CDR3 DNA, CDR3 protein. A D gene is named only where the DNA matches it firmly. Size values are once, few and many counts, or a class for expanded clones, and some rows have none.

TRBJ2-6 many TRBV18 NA TGTGCCAGCTCGACCCAGAGCTCTGGGGCCAACGTCCTGACTTTC CASSTQSSGANVLTF
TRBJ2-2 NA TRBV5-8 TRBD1 TGTGCCAGCAGCGCAAACAGGGGTTCGAACACCGGGGAGCTGTTTTTT CASSANRGSNTGELFF
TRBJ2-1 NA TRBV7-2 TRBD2 TGTGCCAGCAGTTACAGCGGGGCTCACAATGAGCAGTTCTTC CASSYSGAHNEQFF
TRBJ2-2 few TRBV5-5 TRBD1 TGTGCCAGCACCAGATCACTGACAGGGGCGCGTACCGGGGAGCTGTTTTTT CASTRSLTGARTGELFF
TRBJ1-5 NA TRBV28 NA TGTGCCAGCAGTTGGGGTGCGGAGCCCCAGCATTTT CASSWGAEPQHF
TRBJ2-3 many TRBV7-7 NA TGTGCCAGCAGCCGGGGCGGCACAGATACGCAGTATTTT CASSRGGTDTQYF
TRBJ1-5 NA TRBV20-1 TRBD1 TGCAGTGCTAGAGATCCTAGGGGGCTGAATCAGCCCCAGCATTTT CSARDPRGLNQPQHF
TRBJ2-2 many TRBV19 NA TGTGCCAGTAGTATTTACGGCACCGGGGAGCTGTTTTTT CASSIYGTGELFF
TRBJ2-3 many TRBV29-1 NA TGCAGCGTTGCCGTTAGCGCCGATACGCAGTATTTT CSVAVSADTQYF
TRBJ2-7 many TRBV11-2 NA TGTGCCAGCAGCTTACCCGGGTCCCACGAGCAGTACTTC CASSLPGSHEQYF
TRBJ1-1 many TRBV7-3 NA TGTGCCAGCAGCTTAGGGCGTGTCAAAGCTTTCTTT CASSLGRVKAFF
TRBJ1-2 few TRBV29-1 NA TGCAGCGTTTTACAGGATGGCTACACCTTC CSVLQDGYTF
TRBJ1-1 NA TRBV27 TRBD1 TGTGCCAGCAGAAACAGGGGAGGAAACACTGAAGCTTTCTTT CASRNRGGNTEAFF
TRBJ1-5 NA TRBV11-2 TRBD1 TGTGCCAGCAGCTTACATACAGGGGCGTCCAATCAGCCCCAGCATTTT CASSLHTGASNQPQHF
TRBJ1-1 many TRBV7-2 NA TGTGCCAGCAGCTTATCGGCAGGAATGAACACTGAAGCTTTCTTT CASSLSAGMNTEAFF
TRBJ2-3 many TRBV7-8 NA TGTGCCAGCAGCGGAAGCGGTCCAAACACAGATACGCAGTATTTT CASSGSGPNTDTQYF
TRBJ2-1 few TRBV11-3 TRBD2 TGTGCCAGCAGCTTAGAGCAACCGGGACTAGGGAACGACATGTTTTCCTACAATGAGCAGTTCTTC CASSLEQPGLGNDMFSYNEQFF
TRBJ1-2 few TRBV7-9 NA TGTGCCAGCAGCCCCTATCAGCCAACGGCGGGTGGCTACACCTTC CASSPYQPTAGGYTF
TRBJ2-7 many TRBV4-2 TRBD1 TGTGCCAGCAGCCAAGCCGGGACAGGGGCCATTGAGCAGTACTTC CASSQAGTGAIEQYF
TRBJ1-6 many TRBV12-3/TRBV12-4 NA TGTGCCAGCAGTTTGGGCCTGCCTAATTCACCCCTCCACTTT CASSLGLPNSPLHF
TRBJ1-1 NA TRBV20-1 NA TGCAGTGCCCACGGGGTTGAAGCTTTCTTT CSAHGVEAFF
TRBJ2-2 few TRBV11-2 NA TGTGCCAGCAGCCCTCCAGGGGGGCGGACCGGGGAGCTGTTTTTT CASSPPGGRTGELFF
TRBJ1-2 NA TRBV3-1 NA TGTGCCAGCAGCCAAGATTCGGGCCACTATGGCTACACCTTC CASSQDSGHYGYTF
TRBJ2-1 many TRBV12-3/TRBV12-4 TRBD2 TGTGCCAGCAGTCCGCGACTAGCGATGAATCTTGATGAGCAGTTCTTC CASSPRLAMNLDEQFF
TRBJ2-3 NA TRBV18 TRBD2 TGTGCCAGCTCACCACTGGGGACTAGGATAACAGATACGCAGTATTTT CASSPLGTRITDTQYF
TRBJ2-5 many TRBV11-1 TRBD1 TGTGCCAGCACCCTGGGACAGGGAGGCCAAGAGACCCAGTACTTC CASTLGQGGQETQYF
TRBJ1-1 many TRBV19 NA TGTGCCAGTAGTACTACAGGGATCACTGAAGCTTTCTTT CASSTTGITEAFF